These 16 T cell receptor beta chains share one sample of origin, sequenced in a study of vaccination effects on CD4 cells after COVID-19. These receptors have no known antigen. CD4+ T cell isolation took place after approximately 11 days of culture. Produced via immunoSEQ multiplex PCR; TCRdb's table is partial and in-frame only. The sample lists tens of thousands of clones, about three quarters seen once, with about an eighth in the top ten. Sequencing was performed on CD4+ T cells from PBMCs cultured without peptide, taken before COVID-19 vaccination. The receptors originated from a human donor who had a prior SARS-CoV-2 infection.

The chain recombines TRBV5-1 with TRBJ2-3, with D unclear. The germline V gene encodes CDR1 SGHRS and CDR2 YFSETQ. Deletions cut 4 bases from V and 2 bases from J, with 8 bases between. CDR3 length: 13 amino acids. The CDR3 DNA is TGCGCCAGCAGCACCCTGACCACAGATACGCAGTATTTT. Protein: CASSTLTTDTQYF.

This clone was counted between two and nine times. Mismatch with germline at one junction end may stem from a read error. J is TRBJ1-3 and V is TRBV7-2; D is possibly TRBD1 (5 bases). The CDR3 spans 15 residues. Germline V lookup: CDR1 SGHTA, CDR2 FQGNSA. The CDR3 DNA sequence: TGTGCCAGCAGCGACGTGAGGGGAGCTGGGAACACCATATATTTT. This translates into CASSDVRGAGNTIYF.

The chain employs TRBV28 and TRBJ2-3, with D perhaps matching TRBD1 or TRBD2 (7 bases each). V was cut by 5 bases and J by 0 bases, with 15 bases left in between. This CDR3 spans 16 amino acids. In germline, CDR1 is MDHEN, CDR2 SYDVKM. CDR3 amino acids: CASSTPGGGSTDTQYF. The CDR3 coding sequence is TGTGCCAGCAGTACACCAGGGGGGGGTAGCACAGATACGCAGTATTTT.

The chain uses TRBV19 and TRBJ1-6; possibly TRBD1 for D (6 bases). With 10 bases removed from V and 4 bases from J, the gap between germline ends came to 14 bases. The V gene's germline CDR1 is LNHDA and CDR2 SQIVND (reference sequence). The CDR3 consists of 14 residues. CDR3 loop: CATSDSTYNSPLHF. The CDR3 DNA is TGTGCCACTTCGGACAGTACTTATAATTCACCCCTCCACTTT.

This rearrangement joins TRBV6-2 or TRBV6-3 to TRBJ1-2; the D gene is possibly TRBD1 (5 bases). V was clipped by 2 bases and J by 7 bases, with 8 bases between them. The CDR3 runs 12 residues. Germline V lookup: CDR1 MNHEY, CDR2 SVGEGT. CDR3 in DNA: TGTGCCAGCAGTTACGCAGGGCGTGGCTACACCTTC. Translating gives CASSYAGRGYTF.

This clone was observed a few times. The CDR3 sequence: CASRGPGSKNIQYF. The CDR3 coding sequence is TGTGCCAGCAGAGGGCCCGGGTCCAAAAACATTCAGTACTTC. This chain joins TRBV6-6 and TRBJ2-4; D is unresolved. From germline, CDR1 is MNHNY and CDR2 SVGAGI (reference sequence). Trimming removed 6 bases from V and 2 bases from J, with 11 bases in between. This CDR3 is built from 14 residues.

V usage is TRBV7-2 and J usage is TRBJ1-4, with TRBD1 as a possible D gene (5 bases). This CDR3 spans 16 amino acids. Trimming took 1 base from V and 7 from J, leaving 16 bases between them. CDR1 and CDR2 from the germline V gene are SGHTA and FQGNSA. The CDR3 DNA sequence: TGTGCCAGCAGCTTAGTGGGGACGGGGTTAGGTGAAAAACTGTTTTTT. Amino acid sequence: CASSLVGTGLGEKLFF.

The genes are TRBV19 and TRBJ1-1; D gene uncertain. The CDR3 loop spans 14 amino acids. V was cut by 7 bases and J by 0 bases, with 12 bases left in between. Germline V gives CDR1 LNHDA, CDR2 SQIVND (reference sequence). CDR3 nucleotides: TGTGCCAGTACTCGGGTAGGATTGAACACTGAAGCTTTCTTT. Its translation: CASTRVGLNTEAFF.

The chain combines TRBV30 with TRBJ1-2, with 8 nucleotides matching TRBD1. Trimming cost V 5 bases and J 4 bases; bases outside gene matches: 6. Germline loops: CDR1 GTSNPN, CDR2 SVGIG (reference sequence). The CDR3 runs 13 residues. CDR3 in amino acids: CAWYRGVGYGYTF. The CDR3 bases are TGTGCCTGGTACAGGGGGGTTGGCTATGGCTACACCTTC.

The gene calls are TRBV6-6 and TRBJ1-1; TRBD1 agrees at 8 bases. The CDR3 totals 14 residues. CDR1 MNHNY and CDR2 SVGAGI come from the germline V gene (reference sequence). The V and J ends lost 5 bases and 7 bases, in that order; junction bases with no gene match: 9. The CDR3 here is CASSGTTGAYEAFF. The CDR3 bases are TGTGCCAGCAGTGGCACGACAGGGGCCTATGAAGCTTTCTTT.

The rearrangement uses TRBV7-6 and TRBJ2-7, with TRBD2 identical over 8 bases. The CDR3 is made up of 16 amino acids. After removal of 1 base from V and 4 bases from J, the junction contained 9 bases not matched to a gene. The germline CDR1 and CDR2 sequences are SGHVS and FNYEAQ. The CDR3: CASSLGSGSSGYEQYF. In DNA, the CDR3 is TGTGCCAGCAGCTTAGGATCCGGATCTAGCGGGTACGAGCAGTACTTC.

J is TRBJ1-2 and V is TRBV5-5; unclear D gene. This CDR3 comprises 14 residues. With 4 bases removed from V and 3 bases from J, the gap between germline ends came to 13 bases. From germline, CDR1 is SGHKS and CDR2 YYEKEE (reference sequence). CDR3 sequence reads: CASSHVARDYGYTF. The CDR3 nucleotides are TGTGCCAGCAGCCACGTGGCCCGCGACTATGGCTACACCTTC.

The chain employs TRBV7-6 and TRBJ2-7; maybe TRBD1 (5 bases). Germline CDR1 is SGHVS and CDR2 is FNYEAQ. This CDR3 comprises 15 residues. The V gene lost 4 bases and the J gene lost 3 bases, with 16 bases spanning the gap. CDR3 DNA sequence: TGTGCCAGCAGCTCGATAAAGGGGCGAAACTACGAGCAGTACTTC. As protein: CASSSIKGRNYEQYF.

The J gene is TRBJ2-3, the V gene TRBV6-6; 8 bases are a match to TRBD2. V lost 6 bases, J lost 1 base, and 3 bases stayed unmatched. Germline V gives CDR1 MNHNY, CDR2 SVGAGI (reference sequence). CDR3 length equals 14 residues. CDR3 bases: TGTGCCAGCAGGCGGGGGGCACGCACAGATACGCAGTATTTT. Its translation is CASRRGARTDTQYF.

This clone was counted a few times. This chain links TRBV18 with TRBJ2-2; no reliable D call. Trimming removed 3 bases from V and 0 bases from J, with 11 bases in between. CDR1 KGHSH and CDR2 LQKENI come from the germline V gene. This CDR3 is built from 16 residues. The DNA of the CDR3 is TGTGCCAGCTCACCGGGCGTAGGATCGAACACCGGGGAGCTGTTTTTT. Residues: CASSPGVGSNTGELFF.

This clone occurred a few times. The chain combines TRBV3-1 (or the pseudogene TRBV3-2) with TRBJ1-1; D call uncertain. The germline V gene encodes CDR1 LGHDT and CDR2 YNNKEL (reference sequence). CDR3 length equals 16 residues. The ends were cut back, 0 bases at V and 0 bases at J, with 11 bases in the middle. Here the CDR3 reads CASSQDSAVMNTEAFF. CDR3 nucleotide sequence: TGTGCCAGCAGCCAAGATAGTGCAGTGATGAACACTGAAGCTTTCTTT.